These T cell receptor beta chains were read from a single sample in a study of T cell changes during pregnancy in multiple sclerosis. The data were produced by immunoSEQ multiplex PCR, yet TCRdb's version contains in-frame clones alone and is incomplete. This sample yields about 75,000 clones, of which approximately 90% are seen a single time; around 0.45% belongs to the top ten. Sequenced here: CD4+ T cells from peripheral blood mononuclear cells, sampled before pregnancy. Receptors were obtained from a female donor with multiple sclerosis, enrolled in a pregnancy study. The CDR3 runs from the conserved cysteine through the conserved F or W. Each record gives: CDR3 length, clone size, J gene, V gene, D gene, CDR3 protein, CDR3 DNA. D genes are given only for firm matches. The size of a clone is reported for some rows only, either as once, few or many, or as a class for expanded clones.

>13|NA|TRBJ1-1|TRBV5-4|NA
CASHESADTEAFF
TGTGCCAGCCACGAAAGCGCCGACACTGAAGCTTTCTTT
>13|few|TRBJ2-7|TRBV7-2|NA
CASSLSGTYEQYF
TGTGCCAGCAGCTTATCAGGGACCTACGAGCAGTACTTC
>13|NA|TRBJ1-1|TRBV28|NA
CASRGQANTEAFF
TGTGCCAGCAGGGGACAAGCGAACACTGAAGCTTTCTTT
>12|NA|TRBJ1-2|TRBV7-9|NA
CASQDFNYGYTF
TGTGCCAGCCAAGACTTTAACTATGGCTACACCTTC
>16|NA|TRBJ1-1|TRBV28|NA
CASMGPMGGIYTEAFF
TGTGCCAGCATGGGACCCATGGGGGGGATCTACACTGAAGCTTTCTTT
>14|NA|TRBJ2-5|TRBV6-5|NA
CASSYLQGQETQYF
TGTGCCAGCAGTTACCTCCAGGGACAAGAGACCCAGTACTTC
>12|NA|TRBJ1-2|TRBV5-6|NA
CASSFAGSGYTF
TGTGCCAGCAGCTTTGCGGGGTCTGGCTACACCTTC
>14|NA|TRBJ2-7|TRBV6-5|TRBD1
CASSLTGGTYEQYF
TGTGCCAGCAGTCTCACAGGGGGGACCTACGAGCAGTACTTC
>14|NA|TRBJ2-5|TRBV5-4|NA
CASSSLLGEETQYF
TGTGCCAGCAGCTCACTCCTAGGGGAAGAGACCCAGTACTTC
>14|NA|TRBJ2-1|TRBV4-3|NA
CASSQVPLANEQFF
TGCGCCAGCAGCCAAGTTCCTCTTGCGAATGAGCAGTTCTTC
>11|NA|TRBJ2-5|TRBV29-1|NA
CSVGEKETQYF
TGCAGCGTTGGTGAGAAAGAGACCCAGTACTTC
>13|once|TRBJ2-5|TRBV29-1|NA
CSVTTGPGETQYF
TGCAGCGTTACCACAGGGCCCGGGGAGACCCAGTACTTC
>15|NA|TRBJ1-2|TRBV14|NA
CASSQVPGIGYGYTF
TGTGCCAGCAGCCAAGTCCCAGGGATAGGCTATGGCTACACCTTC
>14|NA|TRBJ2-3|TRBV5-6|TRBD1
CASSRTGGPDTQYF
TGTGCCAGCAGCCGGACAGGGGGCCCAGATACGCAGTATTTT
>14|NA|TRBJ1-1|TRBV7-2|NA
CASSFGRGNTEAFF
TGTGCCAGCAGCTTTGGCAGGGGGAACACTGAAGCTTTCTTT
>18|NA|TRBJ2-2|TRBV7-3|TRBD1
CASSLIGVGTANTGELFF
TGTGCCAGCAGCTTAATCGGGGTGGGGACAGCAAACACCGGGGAGCTGTTTTTT
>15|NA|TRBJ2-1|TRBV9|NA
CASSVGESAYNEQFF
TGTGCCAGCAGCGTAGGGGAGAGCGCCTACAATGAGCAGTTCTTC
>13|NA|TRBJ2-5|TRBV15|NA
CATSRDSQETQYF
TGTGCCACCAGCAGAGACAGCCAAGAGACCCAGTACTTC
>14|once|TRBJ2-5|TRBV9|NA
CASSDLRGGETQYF
TGTGCCAGCAGCGACCTCAGGGGTGGGGAGACCCAGTACTTC
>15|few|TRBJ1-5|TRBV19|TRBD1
CASSAGTGGGQPQHF
TGTGCCAGTAGTGCGGGGACAGGGGGCGGTCAGCCCCAGCATTTT
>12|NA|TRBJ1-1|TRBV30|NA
CAWSTGITEAFF
TGTGCCTGGAGTACAGGGATCACTGAAGCTTTCTTT